These T cell receptor beta chains were read from a single sample in a study of T cell responses to AZD1222 COVID-19 vaccine. The method was immunoSEQ multiplex PCR; TCRdb's version includes in-frame clones alone and lacks a portion of them. Of just under 150,000 clones listed, around 83% are singletons. Source: peripheral blood, taken 28 days after the second AZD1222 dose. The source is an adult who received the AZD1222 COVID-19 vaccine. Each CDR3 is given with its conserved first and last residue. D genes are given only for firm matches. Some rows have no size entry. The others give once, few or many, or a class for an expanded clone.

>TRBJ1-1|.|.|TRBV11-2
CASVFGGNTEAFF
TGTGCCAGCGTTTTCGGGGGGAACACTGAAGCTTTCTTT
>TRBJ2-2|TRBD2|once|TRBV5-1
CASSWVGLAGARLNTGELFF
TGCGCCAGCAGCTGGGTGGGACTAGCGGGAGCACGGCTGAACACCGGGGAGCTGTTTTTT
>TRBJ2-7|.|.|TRBV6-2/TRBV6-3
CASSYSVGEQYF
TGTGCCAGCAGTTACTCGGTCGGCGAGCAGTACTTC
>TRBJ1-3|.|.|TRBV30
CAWSSFLSGNTIYF
TGTGCCTGGAGTAGCTTCCTCTCTGGAAACACCATATATTTT
>TRBJ2-6|.|.|TRBV28
CASYRTDSGANVLTF
TGTGCCAGCTACCGGACCGACTCTGGGGCCAACGTCCTGACTTTC
>TRBJ1-2|TRBD1|.|TRBV5-6
CASSLTGGPGYTF
TGTGCCAGCAGCTTGACAGGGGGCCCTGGCTACACCTTC
>TRBJ2-2|TRBD1|.|TRBV18
CASSPPGQGGTGELFF
TGTGCCAGCTCACCACCGGGACAGGGTGGAACCGGGGAGCTGTTTTTT
>TRBJ2-7|.|.|TRBV6-5
CASSPRVYSYEQYF
TGTGCCAGCAGTCCCCGGGTCTATAGCTACGAGCAGTACTTC
>TRBJ2-7|.|.|TRBV3-1/TRBV3-2
CASSQATVYEQYF
TGTGCCAGCAGCCAAGCCACTGTCTACGAGCAGTACTTC
>TRBJ2-7|.|few|TRBV7-9
CASSFPGYLSYEQYF
TGTGCCAGCAGCTTCCCGGGGTACCTCTCCTACGAGCAGTACTTC
>TRBJ1-5|TRBD1|.|TRBV19
CASSMTGRRGWSNQPQHF
TGTGCCAGTAGTATGACAGGGCGTAGGGGTTGGAGCAATCAGCCCCAGCATTTT
>TRBJ2-5|.|once|TRBV12-3/TRBV12-4
CASSFMNQETQYF
TGTGCCAGCAGTTTTATGAACCAAGAGACCCAGTACTTC
>TRBJ2-5|.|.|TRBV7-9
CASSFRDTQETQYF
TGTGCCAGCAGCTTCCGGGACACGCAAGAGACCCAGTACTTC
>TRBJ2-3|.|once|TRBV21-1
CASPDSGLAGGPDTDTQYF
TGTGCCAGTCCTGACTCGGGACTAGCGGGAGGGCCTGACACAGATACGCAGTATTTT
>TRBJ1-2|TRBD1|.|TRBV5-1
CASSLGQGDGYTF
TGCGCCAGCAGCCTGGGACAGGGAGACGGCTACACCTTC
>TRBJ1-5|.|.|TRBV20-1
CSASRGGQGNQPQHF
TGCAGTGCTAGTAGGGGTGGGCAGGGCAATCAGCCCCAGCATTTT
>TRBJ2-2|.|.|TRBV2
CASSPLGELFF
TGTGCCAGCAGTCCCCTCGGGGAGCTGTTTTTT
>TRBJ2-5|TRBD1|.|TRBV2
CASSEIWTGGAATQYF
TGTGCCAGCAGTGAAATATGGACAGGGGGCGCGGCGACCCAGTACTTC
>TRBJ1-2|.|.|TRBV19
CASSIGPGYTF
TGTGCCAGTAGTATTGGCCCCGGCTACACCTTC
>TRBJ1-5|.|.|TRBV10-3
CAISERTGANSNQPQHF
TGTGCCATCAGTGAGCGGACCGGGGCTAATAGCAATCAGCCCCAGCATTTT
>TRBJ2-3|TRBD2|.|TRBV4-1
CASSQVFLAGARGDTQYF
TGCGCCAGCAGCCAAGTCTTTCTAGCGGGAGCCAGGGGAGATACGCAGTATTTT
>TRBJ1-6|.|.|TRBV5-6
CASDWQGNSPLHF
TGTGCCAGCGATTGGCAGGGGAATTCACCCCTCCACTTT
>TRBJ1-1|.|once|TRBV15
CATSRGADRYNTEAFF
TGTGCCACCAGCAGAGGGGCCGACAGATACAACACTGAAGCTTTCTTT
>TRBJ1-2|TRBD1|.|TRBV19
CASRTTTDRKGYTF
TGTGCCAGTCGCACCACTACGGACAGGAAAGGCTACACCTTC
>TRBJ2-7|.|.|TRBV4-1
CASSQVVSGSYEQYF
TGCGCCAGCAGCCAAGTAGTTAGCGGCTCCTACGAGCAGTACTTC
>TRBJ2-5|.|.|TRBV3-1/TRBV3-2
CASSQDPMGETQYF
TGTGCCAGCAGCCAAGATCCGATGGGGGAGACCCAGTACTTC
>TRBJ1-6|.|once|TRBV11-2
CASSLDILREPYNSPLHF
TGTGCCAGCAGCTTAGATATATTGCGGGAACCCTATAATTCACCCCTCCACTTT
>TRBJ2-6|.|.|TRBV2
CASIPGSSGANVLTF
TGTGCCAGCATACCGGGCTCCTCTGGGGCCAACGTCCTGACTTTC
>TRBJ2-3|TRBD2|.|TRBV7-2
CASSSGLAGAHDTQYF
TGTGCCAGCAGCTCGGGACTAGCGGGGGCACACGATACGCAGTATTTT
>TRBJ1-1|.|once|TRBV12-3/TRBV12-4
CASSQGIGTEAFF
TGTGCCAGCAGTCAGGGAATCGGCACTGAAGCTTTCTTT
>TRBJ2-7|.|.|TRBV10-3
CAISGRDGTYEQYF
TGTGCCATCAGTGGTAGGGACGGTACCTACGAGCAGTACTTC
>TRBJ1-1|.|.|TRBV5-1
CASRFDGNTEAFF
TGCGCCAGCAGGTTTGACGGGAACACTGAAGCTTTCTTT
>TRBJ1-5|.|.|TRBV10-1
CASSTPQPQHF
TGCGCCAGCAGTACCCCTCAGCCCCAGCATTTT
>TRBJ2-1|.|once|TRBV12-3/TRBV12-4
CASSRQPYNEQFF
TGTGCCAGCAGTCGACAGCCTTACAATGAGCAGTTCTTC
>TRBJ2-7|.|.|TRBV15
CATSSQAGSEQYF
TGTGCCACCAGCAGTCAGGCAGGGTCCGAGCAGTACTTC
>TRBJ1-4|.|once|TRBV28
CASSSRPLEKLFF
TGTGCCAGCAGTTCCAGACCGTTAGAAAAACTGTTTTTT
>TRBJ2-5|.|.|TRBV7-6
CASSRPPETQYF
TGTGCCAGCAGCCGCCCCCCCGAGACCCAGTACTTC